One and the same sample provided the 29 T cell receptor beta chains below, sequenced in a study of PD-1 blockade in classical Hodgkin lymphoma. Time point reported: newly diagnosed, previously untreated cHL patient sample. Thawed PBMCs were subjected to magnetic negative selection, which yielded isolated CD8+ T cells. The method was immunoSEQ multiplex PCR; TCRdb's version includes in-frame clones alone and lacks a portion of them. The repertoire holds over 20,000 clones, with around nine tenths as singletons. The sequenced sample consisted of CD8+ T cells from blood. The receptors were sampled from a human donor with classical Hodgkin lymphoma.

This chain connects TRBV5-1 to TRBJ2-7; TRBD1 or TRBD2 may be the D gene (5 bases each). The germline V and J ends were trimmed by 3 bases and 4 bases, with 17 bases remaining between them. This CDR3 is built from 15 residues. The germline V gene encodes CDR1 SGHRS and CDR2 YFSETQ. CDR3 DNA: TGCGCCAGCAGCTCATCGACAGAGGGAGTTTACGAGCAGTACTTC. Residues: CASSSSTEGVYEQYF.

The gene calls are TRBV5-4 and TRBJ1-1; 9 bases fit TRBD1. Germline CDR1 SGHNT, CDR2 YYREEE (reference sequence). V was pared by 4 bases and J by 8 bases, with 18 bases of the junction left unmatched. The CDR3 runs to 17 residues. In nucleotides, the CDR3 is TGTGCCAGCAGCACCGACAGGGGGTTTGACGTATACGAAGAAGCTTTCTTT. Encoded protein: CASSTDRGFDVYEEAFF.

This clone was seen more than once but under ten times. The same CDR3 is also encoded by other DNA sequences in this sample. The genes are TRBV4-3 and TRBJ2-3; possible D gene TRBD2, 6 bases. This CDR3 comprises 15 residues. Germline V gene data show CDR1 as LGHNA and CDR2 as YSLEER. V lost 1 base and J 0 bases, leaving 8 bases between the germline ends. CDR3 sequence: CASSQGSGSTDTQYF. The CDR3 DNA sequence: TGCGCCAGCAGCCAAGGAAGCGGGAGCACAGATACGCAGTATTTT.

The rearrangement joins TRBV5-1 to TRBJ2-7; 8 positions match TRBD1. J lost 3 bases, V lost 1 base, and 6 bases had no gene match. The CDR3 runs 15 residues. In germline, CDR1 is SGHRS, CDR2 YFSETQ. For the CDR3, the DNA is TGCGCCAGCAGCTTGTCCAGGGGGCATTACTACGAGCAGTACTTC. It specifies CASSLSRGHYYEQYF.

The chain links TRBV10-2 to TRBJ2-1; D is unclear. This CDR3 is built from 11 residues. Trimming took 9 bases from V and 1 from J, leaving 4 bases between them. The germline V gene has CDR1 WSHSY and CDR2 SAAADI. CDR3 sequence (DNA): TGCGCCAGTGAATCCTACAATGAGCAGTTCTTC. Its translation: CASESYNEQFF.

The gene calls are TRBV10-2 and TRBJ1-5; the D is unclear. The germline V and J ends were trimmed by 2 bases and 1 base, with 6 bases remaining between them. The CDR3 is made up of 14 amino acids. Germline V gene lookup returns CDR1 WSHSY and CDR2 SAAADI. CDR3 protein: CASSEVSSNQPQHF. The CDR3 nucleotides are TGCGCCAGCAGTGAGGTTTCGAGCAATCAGCCCCAGCATTTT.

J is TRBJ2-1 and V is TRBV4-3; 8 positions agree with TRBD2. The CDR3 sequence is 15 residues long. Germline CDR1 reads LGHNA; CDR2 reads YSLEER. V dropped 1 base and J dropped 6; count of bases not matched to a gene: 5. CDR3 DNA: TGCGCCAGCAGCCAAGGGCTGGCGGGAGGCAATGAGCAGTTCTTC. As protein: CASSQGLAGGNEQFF.

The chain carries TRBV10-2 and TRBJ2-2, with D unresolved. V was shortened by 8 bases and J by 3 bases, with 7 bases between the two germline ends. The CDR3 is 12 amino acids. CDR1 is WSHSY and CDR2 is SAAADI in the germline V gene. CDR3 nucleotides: TGCGCCAGCGATTCGGACACCGGGGAGCTGTTTTTT. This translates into CASDSDTGELFF.

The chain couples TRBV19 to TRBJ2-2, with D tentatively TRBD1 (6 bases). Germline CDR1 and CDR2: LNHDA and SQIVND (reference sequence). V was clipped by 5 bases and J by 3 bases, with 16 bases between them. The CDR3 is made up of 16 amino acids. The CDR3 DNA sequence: TGTGCCAGTAGTCTATTTCAGGGGTTGGACACCGGGGAGCTGTTTTTT. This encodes CASSLFQGLDTGELFF.

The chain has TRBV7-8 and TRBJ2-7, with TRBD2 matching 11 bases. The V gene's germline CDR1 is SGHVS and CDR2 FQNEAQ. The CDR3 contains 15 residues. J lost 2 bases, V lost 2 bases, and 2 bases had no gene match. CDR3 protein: CASSLRLAGPYEQYF. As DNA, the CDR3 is TGTGCCAGCAGCTTAAGACTAGCGGGACCCTACGAGCAGTACTTC. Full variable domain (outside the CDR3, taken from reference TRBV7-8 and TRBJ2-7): GAGVSQSPRYKVAKRGQDVALRCDPISGHVSLFWYQQALGQGPEFLTYFQNEAQLDKSGLPSDRFFAERPEGSVSTLKIQRTQQEDSAVYLCASSLRLAGPYEQYFGPGTRLTVT.

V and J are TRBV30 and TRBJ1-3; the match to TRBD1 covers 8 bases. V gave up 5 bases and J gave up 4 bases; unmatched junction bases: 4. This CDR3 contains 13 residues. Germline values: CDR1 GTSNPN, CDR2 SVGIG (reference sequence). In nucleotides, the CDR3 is TGTGCCTGGGCCAGGGGGCTCGGAAACACCATATATTTT. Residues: CAWARGLGNTIYF.

CDR3 DNA sequence: TGTGCCAGCAGCCCCGAGGGGACGGGGTCCTACAATGAGCAGTTCTTC. Protein: CASSPEGTGSYNEQFF. The rearrangement uses TRBV7-6 and TRBJ2-1; either TRBD1 or TRBD2 may fit D (5 bases each). V was trimmed by 5 bases and J by 1 base, leaving 15 bases between them. The germline V gene encodes CDR1 SGHVS and CDR2 FNYEAQ. This CDR3 has 16 amino acids.

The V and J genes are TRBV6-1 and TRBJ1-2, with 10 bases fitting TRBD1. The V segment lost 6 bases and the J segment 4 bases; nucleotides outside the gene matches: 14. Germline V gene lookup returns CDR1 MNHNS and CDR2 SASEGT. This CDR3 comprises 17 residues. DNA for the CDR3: TGTGCCAGCAGCGAAACGACAGGGGGCTTAGGAGGCTATGGCTACACCTTC. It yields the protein CASSETTGGLGGYGYTF.

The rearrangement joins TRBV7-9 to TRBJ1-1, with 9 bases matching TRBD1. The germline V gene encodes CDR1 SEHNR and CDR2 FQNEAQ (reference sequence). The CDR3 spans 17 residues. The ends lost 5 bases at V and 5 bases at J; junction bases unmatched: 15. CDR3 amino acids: CASSLGTGRQVTTEAFF. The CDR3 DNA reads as TGTGCCAGCAGCCTAGGGACAGGGCGACAGGTAACTACTGAAGCTTTCTTT.

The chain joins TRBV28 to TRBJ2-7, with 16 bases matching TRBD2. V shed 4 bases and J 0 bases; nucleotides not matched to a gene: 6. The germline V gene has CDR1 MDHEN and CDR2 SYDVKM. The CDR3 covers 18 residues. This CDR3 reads CASSSLGTSGRASYEQYF. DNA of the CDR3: TGTGCCAGCAGTTCCTTAGGGACTAGCGGGAGGGCCTCCTACGAGCAGTACTTC.

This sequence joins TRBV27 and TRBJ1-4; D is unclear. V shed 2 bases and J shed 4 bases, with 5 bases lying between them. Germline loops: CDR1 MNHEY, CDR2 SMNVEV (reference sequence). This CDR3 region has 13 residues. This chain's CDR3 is CASSLNGNEKLFF. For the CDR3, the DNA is TGTGCCAGCAGTTTAAACGGTAATGAAAAACTGTTTTTT.

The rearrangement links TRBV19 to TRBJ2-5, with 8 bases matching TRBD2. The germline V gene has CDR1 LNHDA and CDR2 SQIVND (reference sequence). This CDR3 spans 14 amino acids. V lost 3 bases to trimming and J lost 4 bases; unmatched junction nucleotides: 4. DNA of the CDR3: TGTGCCAGTAGTATTGCGGGGGGCGTAGAGACCCAGTACTTC. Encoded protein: CASSIAGGVETQYF.

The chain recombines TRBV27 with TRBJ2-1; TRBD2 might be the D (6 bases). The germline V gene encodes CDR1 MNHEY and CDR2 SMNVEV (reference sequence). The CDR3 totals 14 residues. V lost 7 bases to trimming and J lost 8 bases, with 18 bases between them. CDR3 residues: CASKGTQRVHEQFF. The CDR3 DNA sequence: TGTGCCAGCAAGGGTACCCAGCGGGTACATGAGCAGTTCTTC.

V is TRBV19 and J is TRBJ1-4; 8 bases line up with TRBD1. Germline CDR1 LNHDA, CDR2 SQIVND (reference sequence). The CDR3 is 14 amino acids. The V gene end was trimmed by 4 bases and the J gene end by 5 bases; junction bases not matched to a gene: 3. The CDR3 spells CASSTRTGNEKLFF. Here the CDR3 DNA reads TGTGCCAGTAGTACGAGGACAGGGAATGAAAAACTGTTTTTT.

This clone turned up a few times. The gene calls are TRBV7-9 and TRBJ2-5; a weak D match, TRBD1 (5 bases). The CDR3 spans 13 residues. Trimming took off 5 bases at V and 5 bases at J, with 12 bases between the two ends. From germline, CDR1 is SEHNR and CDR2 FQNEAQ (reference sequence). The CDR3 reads CASSSRQYETQYF. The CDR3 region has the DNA TGTGCCAGCAGCAGCCGACAGTACGAGACCCAGTACTTC.

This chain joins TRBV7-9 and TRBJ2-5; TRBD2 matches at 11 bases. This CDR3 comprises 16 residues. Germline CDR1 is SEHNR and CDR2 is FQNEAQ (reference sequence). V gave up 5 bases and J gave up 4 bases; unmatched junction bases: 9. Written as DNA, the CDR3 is TGTGCCAGCAGCGGGGTAGCGGGAGGGCCCAGAGAGACCCAGTACTTC. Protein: CASSGVAGGPRETQYF. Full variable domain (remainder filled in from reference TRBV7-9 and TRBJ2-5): DTGVSQNPRHKITKRGQNVTFRCDPISEHNRLYWYRQTLGQGPEFLTYFQNEAQLEKSRLLSDRFSAERPKGSFSTLEIQRTEQGDSAMYLCASSGVAGGPRETQYFGPGTRLLVL.

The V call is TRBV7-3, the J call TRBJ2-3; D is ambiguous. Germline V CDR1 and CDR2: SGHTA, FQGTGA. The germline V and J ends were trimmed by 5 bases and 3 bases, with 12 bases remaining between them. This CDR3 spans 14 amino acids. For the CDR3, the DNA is TGTGCCAGCAGCGAAACGTACGGGACAGATACGCAGTATTTT. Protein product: CASSETYGTDTQYF.

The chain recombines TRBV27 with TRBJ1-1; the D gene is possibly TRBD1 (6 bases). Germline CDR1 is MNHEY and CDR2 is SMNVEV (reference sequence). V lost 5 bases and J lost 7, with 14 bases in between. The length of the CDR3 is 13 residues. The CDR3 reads CASSLTGAIEAFF. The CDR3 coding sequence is TGTGCCAGCAGTCTGACAGGAGCTATTGAAGCTTTCTTT.

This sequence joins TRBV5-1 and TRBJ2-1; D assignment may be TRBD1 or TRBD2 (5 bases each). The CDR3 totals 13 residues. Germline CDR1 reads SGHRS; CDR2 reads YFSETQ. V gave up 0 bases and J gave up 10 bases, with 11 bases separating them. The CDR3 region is CASSLDPGTEQFF. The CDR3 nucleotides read TGCGCCAGCAGCTTGGATCCGGGGACCGAGCAGTTCTTC.

The CDR3 DNA sequence: TGTGCCAGCAGCGCCCATCAAGAGACCCAGTACTTC. As protein: CASSAHQETQYF. The chain couples TRBV9 to TRBJ2-5; D not resolved. The V gene lost 3 bases and the J gene lost 2 bases, with 5 bases spanning the gap. Germline CDR1 is SGDLS and CDR2 is YYNGEE. The CDR3 is 12 amino acids.

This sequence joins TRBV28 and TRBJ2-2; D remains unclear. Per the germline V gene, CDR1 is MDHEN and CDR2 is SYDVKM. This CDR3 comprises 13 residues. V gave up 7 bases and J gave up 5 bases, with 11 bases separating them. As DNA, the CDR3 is TGTGCCAGCACCCTATTTCCTACCGGGGAGCTGTTTTTT. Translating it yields CASTLFPTGELFF.

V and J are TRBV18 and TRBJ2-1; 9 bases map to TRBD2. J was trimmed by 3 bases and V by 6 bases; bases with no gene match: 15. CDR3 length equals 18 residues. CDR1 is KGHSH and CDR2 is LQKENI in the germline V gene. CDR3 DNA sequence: TGTGCCAGCTCGCCTATCTACTTTGAGCGGGGGGACTACAATGAGCAGTTCTTC. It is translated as CASSPIYFERGDYNEQFF.

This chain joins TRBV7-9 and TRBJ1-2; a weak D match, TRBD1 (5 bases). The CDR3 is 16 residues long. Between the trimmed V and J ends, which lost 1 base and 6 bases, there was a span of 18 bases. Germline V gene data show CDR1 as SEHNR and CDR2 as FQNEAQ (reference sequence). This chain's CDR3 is CASSLEAGARVNGYTF. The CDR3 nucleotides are TGTGCCAGCAGCTTAGAGGCTGGGGCTAGAGTTAATGGCTACACCTTC.

CDR3 sequence: CASSLALAGGTKLTDTQYF. CDR3 DNA: TGTGCCAGCAGCTTAGCTCTAGCGGGGGGCACGAAACTCACAGATACGCAGTATTTT. V is TRBV7-8 and J is TRBJ2-3; 11 bases line up with TRBD2. The germline V gene has CDR1 SGHVS and CDR2 FQNEAQ. The length of the CDR3 is 19 residues. Trimming cost V 0 bases and J 2 bases; bases outside gene matches: 10.